This entry lists 30 T cell receptor beta chains sequenced from one sample in a study of identical twins. TCRdb reanalysed the 5' RACE reads using MiXCR and keeps one entry per CDR3 protein. The data show hundreds of thousands of distinct CDR3 sequences, 15% to 20% seen once. This same sample was also part of a study on T cells expressing NK-cell markers.

The source material was PBMCs. The source of these receptors is a woman under 30 in good health.

This clonotype was found a few times. The rearrangement links TRBV29-1 to TRBJ2-1; 9 bases are shared with TRBD2. The CDR3 has 16 residues. CDR1 is SQVTM and CDR2 is ANQGSEA in the germline V gene. Trimming removed 6 bases from V and 3 bases from J; junction bases left unmatched: 12. CDR3 bases: TGCAGCGTCGAAACTAGCGGGCGATCCTACTACAATGAGCAGTTCTTC. It specifies CSVETSGRSYYNEQFF.

This chain joins TRBV10-3 and TRBJ2-7; D not certain. The CDR3 extends over 11 amino acids. The germline V and J ends were trimmed by 8 bases and 1 base, with 6 bases remaining between them. Germline assignment: CDR1 ENHRY and CDR2 SYGVKD. CDR3 sequence (DNA): TGTGCCATCTCTATGTCCTACGAGCAGTACTTC. This translates into CAISMSYEQYF.

This clonotype was seen a single time. The chain joins TRBV29-1 to TRBJ2-5; no clear D. Deletions cut 4 bases from V and 2 bases from J, with 11 bases between. Germline V gene data show CDR1 as SQVTM and CDR2 as ANQGSEA. This CDR3 contains 13 residues. The CDR3 protein is CSVVWRVQETQYF. DNA of the CDR3: TGCAGCGTTGTATGGCGCGTACAAGAGACCCAGTACTTC.

The J gene is TRBJ1-1, the V gene TRBV6-5; 8 bases agree with TRBD1. CDR1 is MNHEY and CDR2 is SVGAGI in the germline V gene. The V gene end was trimmed by 2 bases and the J gene end by 5 bases; junction bases not matched to a gene: 1. This CDR3 has 13 amino acids. The CDR3 sequence is CASSYDRGTEAFF. The CDR3 DNA follows: TGTGCCAGCAGTTACGACAGGGGAACTGAAGCTTTCTTT.

This clonotype was seen more than once but under ten times. The rearrangement joins TRBV9 to TRBJ1-6; unclear D gene. Trimming removed 2 bases at V and 9 bases at J, with 9 bases between. This CDR3 is built from 13 residues. Germline V gene sequence: CDR1 SGDLS, CDR2 YYNGEE. CDR3 region: CASSVERASPLHF. CDR3 sequence (DNA): TGTGCCAGCAGCGTTGAGAGGGCTTCACCCCTCCACTTT.

The CDR3 DNA reads TGTGCCAGCAGGGGGGACTTAGGGGACAATGAGCAGTTCTTC. Its protein product is CASRGDLGDNEQFF. V and J are TRBV2 and TRBJ2-1, with a possible D match to TRBD2 (6 bases). V was trimmed by 6 bases and J by 5 bases, leaving 14 bases between them. The CDR3 is made up of 14 amino acids. CDR1 and CDR2 (germline): SNHLY, FYNNEI.

Note on this clonotype: One junction end disagrees with the germline gene, perhaps due to a read error. The V gene is TRBV7-7, the J gene TRBJ2-7, with no clear D. The CDR3 has 14 residues. The germline CDR1 and CDR2 sequences are SSHAT and FNYEAQ (reference sequence). Here the CDR3 DNA reads TGTGCTAGCAGCTCGGGCCCCCAAGCCTACGAGCAGTACTTC. It translates to CASSSGPQAYEQYF.

The DNA for the CDR3 is TGTGCCAGCAGTCCGGTCTTTTTCCCCACCCAAGAGACCCAGTACTTC. Its translation: CASSPVFFPTQETQYF. The rearrangement joins TRBV7-9 to TRBJ2-5; no definite D call. Trimming took off 6 bases at V and 1 base at J, with 18 bases between the two ends. The CDR3 length is 16 residues. CDR1 is SEHNR and CDR2 is FQNEAQ in the germline V gene (reference sequence).

CDR3 in amino acids: CASSLAPGTSYEQYF. The CDR3 coding sequence is TGTGCCAGCAGCTTGGCCCCCGGGACCTCCTACGAGCAGTACTTC. The chain is built from TRBV5-6 and TRBJ2-7, with D possibly called TRBD1 or TRBD2 (5 bases each). The V end was cut by 0 bases, the J end by 0 bases, with 10 bases between. Per germline, CDR1 SGHDT and CDR2 YYEEEE. The CDR3 is 15 residues long.

This clonotype was recorded many times. V and J are TRBV12-3 or TRBV12-4 and TRBJ2-2; the D is unclear. V lost 8 bases and J lost 8, with 6 bases in between. The CDR3 runs to 10 residues. The CDR3, as DNA: TGTGCCAGCGCATTTGGGGAGCTGTTTTTT. Residues: CASAFGELFF.

This clonotype was picked up many times. The chain links TRBV24-1 to TRBJ1-5; no clear D. Trimming stripped 6 bases from V and 0 bases from J, with 14 bases between. Germline V gives CDR1 KGHDR, CDR2 SFDVKD. The CDR3 totals 16 residues. The CDR3 coding sequence is TGTGCCACCAGTCCCGCGGCGGCTTATAGCAATCAGCCCCAGCATTTT. It translates to CATSPAAAYSNQPQHF.

This clonotype appeared a few times. V usage is TRBV6-5 and J usage is TRBJ1-5; D is unclear. CDR3 size: 14 residues. Looked up from germline, CDR1 is MNHEY and CDR2 is SVGAGI. The V gene lost 0 bases and the J gene lost 6 bases, with 9 bases spanning the gap. The CDR3, as DNA: TGTGCCAGCAGTTACTCGGCAGGTGGTCAGCCCCAGCATTTT. It is translated as CASSYSAGGQPQHF.

The chain couples TRBV25-1 to TRBJ2-2; 7 bases are a match to TRBD2. The junction had 10 bases not matched to a gene; V was cut back by 4 bases and J by 5 bases. This CDR3 region has 16 residues. Germline CDR1 is MGHDK and CDR2 is SYGVNS. For the CDR3, the DNA is TGTGCCAGCAGTGGAGGTCGGATGGGAGGGACCGGGGAGCTGTTTTTT. Its translation is CASSGGRMGGTGELFF.

The chain recombines TRBV7-2 with TRBJ2-5; D is perhaps TRBD2 (7 bases). From germline, CDR1 is SGHTA and CDR2 FQGNSA. Deletions cut 8 bases from V and 5 bases from J, with 15 bases between. This CDR3 is built from 13 residues. The CDR3 DNA is TGTGCCAGCCTGCGGGAGAGGGGGGAGACCCAGTACTTC. The encoded protein is CASLRERGETQYF.

V usage is TRBV27 and J usage is TRBJ2-3; D assignment may be TRBD1 or TRBD2 (7 bases each). The V end was cut by 6 bases, the J end by 5 bases, with 15 bases between. CDR3 length: 14 residues. Germline V gives CDR1 MNHEY, CDR2 SMNVEV (reference sequence). CDR3 sequence (DNA): TGTGCCAGCAGAAACCCAGGGGGGGGAGATACGCAGTATTTT. Translated, it gives CASRNPGGGDTQYF.

The chain has TRBV7-9 and TRBJ2-7; D is unresolved. This CDR3 has 15 amino acids. V shed 4 bases and J shed 0 bases, with 13 bases lying between them. In germline, CDR1 is SEHNR, CDR2 FQNEAQ (reference sequence). The CDR3 nucleotides read TGTGCCAGCAGCTCAACGGGCTTTAGCTCCTACGAGCAGTACTTC. Translation: CASSSTGFSSYEQYF.

This clonotype was seen more than once but under ten times. The rearrangement links TRBV3-1 to TRBJ2-3; tentative D call: TRBD1 (6 bases). Trimming removed 1 base from V and 3 bases from J, with 11 bases in between. The CDR3 has 15 amino acids. CDR1 is LGHDT, CDR2 YNNKEL, per germline (reference sequence). The CDR3 spells CASSQGGGLTDTQYF. CDR3 DNA: TGTGCCAGCAGCCAAGGTGGGGGCTTGACAGATACGCAGTATTTT.

The chain couples TRBV20-1 to TRBJ2-3; 7 bases are a match to TRBD2. Germline CDR1 is DFQATT and CDR2 is SNEGSKA (reference sequence). V shed 3 bases, J shed 0 bases, and the junction held 9 bases outside the gene matches. The CDR3 runs 16 residues. CDR3 loop: CSASSLLARSTDTQYF. The CDR3 DNA reads as TGCAGTGCTAGCAGCCTACTAGCGCGCAGCACAGATACGCAGTATTTT.

This clonotype was detected only a few times. The chain combines TRBV9 with TRBJ1-1; no clear D gene. The V end lost 4 bases, the J end lost 4 bases, and 14 bases lay between the germline ends. The CDR3 is 14 residues long. Germline-derived CDR1 and CDR2 are SGDLS and YYNGEE. CDR3 nucleotide sequence: TGTGCCAGCAGCTCCGGAGCCTCGGGCACTGAAGCTTTCTTT. Translated: CASSSGASGTEAFF.

This clonotype showed up just a few times. The rearrangement uses TRBV6-5 and TRBJ1-2, with 7 bases identical to TRBD1. The CDR3 is made up of 14 amino acids. The ends lost 2 bases at V and 8 bases at J; junction bases unmatched: 8. CDR1 and CDR2 from the germline V gene are MNHEY and SVGAGI. The CDR3: CASSYKTGTTGYTF. In DNA, the CDR3 is TGTGCCAGCAGTTACAAGACAGGGACGACCGGCTACACCTTC.

This clonotype was seen only a few times. The chain uses TRBV6-5 and TRBJ1-2; no clear D gene. The CDR3 spans 10 residues. Germline CDR1 is MNHEY and CDR2 is SVGAGI. V was shortened by 6 bases and J by 6 bases, with 5 bases between the two germline ends. The CDR3: CASSRHGYTF. In DNA form, the CDR3 reads TGTGCCAGCAGCCGACATGGCTACACCTTC.

This chain uses TRBV7-9 with TRBJ2-5; maybe TRBD1 (5 bases). The germline gives CDR1 SEHNR, CDR2 FQNEAQ (reference sequence). V was clipped by 5 bases and J by 0 bases, with 13 bases between them. The CDR3 has 15 residues. DNA of the CDR3: TGTGCCAGCAGCCCAAAGGGGATGTACCAAGAGACCCAGTACTTC. It translates to CASSPKGMYQETQYF.

In its sample, this clonotype was seen a few times. The chain couples TRBV7-8 to TRBJ2-1, with 8 bases lining up with TRBD2. Losses at the gene ends were 5 bases for V and 0 bases for J; bases not matched to a gene: 6. This CDR3 is 16 amino acids long. The germline gives CDR1 SGHVS, CDR2 FQNEAQ. The chain's CDR3 is CASSPLGGASYNEQFF. The CDR3 nucleotides are TGTGCCAGCAGCCCCCTCGGGGGGGCCTCCTACAATGAGCAGTTCTTC. The entire variable domain, with the rest obtained from reference TRBV7-8 and TRBJ2-1, is as follows: GAGVSQSPRYKVAKRGQDVALRCDPISGHVSLFWYQQALGQGPEFLTYFQNEAQLDKSGLPSDRFFAERPEGSVSTLKIQRTQQEDSAVYLCASSPLGGASYNEQFFGPGTRLTVL.

The chain has TRBV20-1 and TRBJ2-3; TRBD1 agrees at 9 bases. The germline gives CDR1 DFQATT, CDR2 SNEGSKA (reference sequence). This CDR3 region has 13 residues. The V and J ends lost 4 bases and 5 bases, in that order; junction bases with no gene match: 4. The CDR3, as DNA: TGCAGTGCTAAGACAGGGGGAATAGATACGCAGTATTTT. Protein product: CSAKTGGIDTQYF.

Here the CDR3 DNA reads TGCAGCGCTCGGACTAGCGGGCCCTACGAGCAGTACTTC. Amino acid sequence: CSARTSGPYEQYF. The chain recombines TRBV29-1 with TRBJ2-7; 11 nucleotides match TRBD2. Germline CDR1 and CDR2: SQVTM and ANQGSEA. CDR3 length: 13 residues. V trimming: 7 bases; J trimming: 2 bases; junction bases outside the gene matches: 4.

This sequence joins TRBV4-3 and TRBJ1-5; perhaps TRBD1 as D (5 bases). V lost 0 bases, J lost 3 bases, and 18 bases lay in between. Looked up from germline, CDR1 is LGHNA and CDR2 is YSLEER. CDR3 length: 18 amino acids. The CDR3 DNA reads TGCGCCAGCAGCCAAGATTTGATGGCAGGGCGGCCCAATCAGCCCCAGCATTTT. It specifies CASSQDLMAGRPNQPQHF.

The genes are TRBV27 and TRBJ2-5, with D possibly TRBD2 on 5 matching bases. Germline lookup yields CDR1 MNHEY and CDR2 SMNVEV (reference sequence). There are 14 residues in the CDR3. Trimming took off 6 bases at V and 5 bases at J, with 16 bases between the two ends. CDR3: CASSPAGPKETQYF. CDR3 in DNA: TGTGCCAGCAGCCCCGCGGGTCCCAAGGAGACCCAGTACTTC.

The chain is built from TRBV3-1 and TRBJ2-7, with D unresolved. The CDR3 sequence is 12 residues long. The germline gives CDR1 LGHDT, CDR2 YNNKEL (reference sequence). V was cut by 2 bases and J by 4 bases, with 6 bases left in between. The CDR3 here is CASSQNPYEQYF. The CDR3 coding sequence is TGTGCCAGCAGCCAAAACCCATACGAGCAGTACTTC.

This clonotype showed up many times. Sequence at one end of the junction differs from germline and may be a read error. J is TRBJ2-7 and V is TRBV5-6, with D possibly TRBD2 on 6 matching bases. Germline V CDR1 and CDR2: SGHDT, YYEEEE. This CDR3 has 13 amino acids. In nucleotides, the CDR3 is TGTGCCAGCAGTTTGGGGTCGGGGGACGAGCAGTACTTC. Its protein product is CASSLGSGDEQYF.

This rearrangement joins TRBV11-3 to TRBJ1-2, with 9 bases matching TRBD1. J lost 7 bases, V lost 5 bases, and 14 bases had no gene match. Germline CDR1 and CDR2: SGHNT and YENEEA. The CDR3 consists of 16 residues. In nucleotides, the CDR3 is TGTGCCAGCAGCCTAAGTCCCGGGACAGGGTTTGGTGGCTACACCTTC. Amino acids: CASSLSPGTGFGGYTF.